The 10 T cell receptor beta chains below come from one sample, sequenced in a study of T cell responses to AZD1222 COVID-19 vaccine. Clones were read by immunoSEQ multiplex PCR, and TCRdb kept only the in-frame ones, dropping some. The sample shows 150,000 or so clones, 90% to 95% of them seen only once. This material consisted of peripheral blood, taken on day 0 of AZD1222 vaccination. These receptors came from an adult in good health.

V is TRBV24-1 and J is TRBJ2-5, with D unresolved. Germline-derived CDR1 and CDR2 are KGHDR and SFDVKD. This CDR3 spans 13 amino acids. V was cut by 7 bases and J by 5 bases, with 13 bases left in between. CDR3 nucleotide sequence: TGTGCCACCAGGGGTGGAGCCCGGGAGACCCAGTACTTC. As protein: CATRGGARETQYF.

This clone was seen a single time. The rearrangement joins TRBV7-8 to TRBJ2-5, with D perhaps given as TRBD1 or TRBD2 (5 bases each). This CDR3 is 15 amino acids long. The V end lost 1 base, the J end lost 5 bases, and 14 bases lay between the germline ends. Germline values: CDR1 SGHVS, CDR2 FQNEAQ. For the CDR3, the DNA is TGTGCCAGCAGCTTAGGAGGGGTTGGGATCGAGACCCAGTACTTC. Protein sequence: CASSLGGVGIETQYF. The full variable domain, with the rest looked up from reference TRBV7-8 and TRBJ2-5, is GAGVSQSPRYKVAKRGQDVALRCDPISGHVSLFWYQQALGQGPEFLTYFQNEAQLDKSGLPSDRFFAERPEGSVSTLKIQRTQQEDSAVYLCASSLGGVGIETQYFGPGTRLLVL.

The chain combines TRBV9 with TRBJ2-3; no firm D call. CDR3 length: 11 residues. Trimming removed 3 bases at V and 2 bases at J, with 1 base between. CDR1 and CDR2 (germline): SGDLS, YYNGEE. The CDR3: CASSATDTQYF. CDR3 coding DNA: TGTGCCAGCAGCGCCACAGATACGCAGTATTTT.

The chain couples TRBV19 to TRBJ2-6; 7 bases agree with TRBD2. The junction had 9 bases not matched to a gene; V was cut back by 10 bases and J by 0 bases. The germline V gene encodes CDR1 LNHDA and CDR2 SQIVND (reference sequence). The CDR3 is made up of 16 amino acids. CDR3 in amino acids: CATQRGRGSGANVLTF. Written as DNA, the CDR3 is TGTGCCACACAGCGGGGACGGGGCTCTGGGGCCAACGTCCTGACTTTC.

V and J are TRBV7-3 and TRBJ2-1; D is undetermined. This CDR3 spans 13 amino acids. V shed 2 bases and J shed 2 bases, with 4 bases lying between them. Germline V gene data show CDR1 as SGHTA and CDR2 as FQGTGA. The CDR3 DNA is TGTGCCAGCAGCTTAGCGGCCTACAATGAGCAGTTCTTC. Its translation: CASSLAAYNEQFF.

This rearrangement joins TRBV9 to TRBJ2-1, with D possibly being TRBD2 (6 bases). This CDR3 is built from 16 residues. Germline V lookup: CDR1 SGDLS, CDR2 YYNGEE. V lost 4 bases and J lost 4, with 18 bases in between. The chain's CDR3 is CASSLKRGLHYNEQFF. For the CDR3, the DNA is TGTGCCAGCAGCCTTAAGAGGGGACTGCATTACAATGAGCAGTTCTTC.

The chain employs TRBV27 and TRBJ2-7; D unresolved. The germline V and J ends were trimmed by 3 bases and 3 bases, with 15 bases remaining between them. The CDR3 spans 15 residues. Germline V gene lookup returns CDR1 MNHEY and CDR2 SMNVEV (reference sequence). Here the CDR3 DNA reads TGTGCCAGCAGTTTGATGCCCACTCCCGGCTACGAGCAGTACTTC. The encoded protein is CASSLMPTPGYEQYF.

The chain uses TRBV6-2 or TRBV6-3 and TRBJ1-3; no clear D gene. There are 16 residues in the CDR3. Germline lookup yields CDR1 MNHEY and CDR2 SVGEGT. Trimming left V 4 bases short and J 0 bases short, with 13 bases between. CDR3: CASSSFGVHSGNTIYF. The CDR3 DNA follows: TGTGCCAGCAGTTCCTTCGGCGTCCACTCTGGAAACACCATATATTTT.

This chain links TRBV10-3 with TRBJ2-7; TRBD1 matches 9 bases. After removal of 5 bases from V and 7 bases from J, the junction contained 6 bases not matched to a gene. CDR1 is ENHRY and CDR2 is SYGVKD in the germline V gene. The CDR3 is 13 residues long. The CDR3 nucleotides are TGTGCCATCAGTATACAGGGGGCAAAGGAGCAGTACTTC. As protein: CAISIQGAKEQYF.

In its sample, this clone was seen a few times. This sequence joins TRBV12-3 or TRBV12-4 and TRBJ1-4; D ambiguous. The germline V and J ends were trimmed by 2 bases and 12 bases, with 13 bases remaining between them. The CDR3 is made up of 13 amino acids. The CDR3 nucleotides read TGTGCCAGCAGTTTATCTACGGCCCTCGAACTGTTTTTT. Its protein product is CASSLSTALELFF.